This TCR beta chain was sequenced in a study of cytomegalovirus exposure and HLA in healthy donors. Study results and limitations: Some segments of the V type, notably TRBV6-2 and TRBV6-3, were excluded as indistinguishable.

This CDR3 region has 18 residues. CDR1 is SEHNR and CDR2 is FQNEAQ in the germline V gene (reference sequence). Trimming cost V 5 bases and J 4 bases, with 23 bases left between them. The PCR had 60 Vbeta and 13 Jbeta primers. The method was immunoSEQ multiplex PCR; TCRdb's version includes in-frame clones alone and lacks a portion of them. The table shows about 96,000 clones, with 65% to 80% occurring only once. This clone appeared a few times. Its antigen is as yet unknown. The genes are TRBV7-9 and TRBJ2-2, with D maybe TRBD2 (5 bases). Sequencing was carried out using PBMCs. The receptor was derived from a female donor in good health and CMV-seropositive. CDR3 region: CASSPLLGRGPVTGELFF. CDR3 DNA: TGTGCCAGCAGCCCGCTATTAGGGCGAGGGCCGGTCACCGGGGAGCTGTTTTTT.